This is a list of T cell receptor beta chains from one sample in a study of cytomegalovirus exposure and HLA in healthy donors. Sequencing was performed with immunoSEQ multiplex PCR; in TCRdb, only in-frame clones are kept and a portion is missing. The sample data list about 170,000 clones. Sequencing was performed on PBMCs. The receptors here all came from a woman aged 55-70 years in good health and CMV-seronegative. CDR3s include the opening cysteine and the closing phenylalanine or tryptophan. D genes are given only for firm matches.

CASSLSVQSPQHF TGTGCCAGTAGTCTGTCAGTGCAGTCGCCCCAGCATTTT TRBJ1-5 NA TRBV19
CASSMNRDIYSYEQYF TGTGCCAGTAGTATGAACCGGGACATCTACTCCTACGAGCAGTACTTC TRBJ2-7 NA TRBV19
CSVSSGGNNEQFF TGCAGCGTATCTAGCGGGGGGAACAATGAGCAGTTCTTC TRBJ2-1 TRBD2 TRBV29-1
CASSEMGLASTGELFF TGTGCCAGCAGTGAAATGGGACTAGCGTCCACCGGGGAGCTGTTTTTT TRBJ2-2 TRBD2 TRBV27
CASSHRTSGGNNEQFF TGCGCCAGCAGCCATAGGACTAGCGGGGGGAATAATGAGCAGTTCTTC TRBJ2-1 TRBD2 TRBV4-1
CASSLMGTLNEQFF TGCGCCAGCAGCTTGATGGGCACCCTAAATGAGCAGTTCTTC TRBJ2-1 NA TRBV5-1
CASSTPTGRRTGELFF TGTGCCAGTAGTACTCCCACGGGAAGAAGGACCGGGGAGCTGTTTTTT TRBJ2-2 NA TRBV19
CASSIRTGGTEAFF TGTGCCAGCAGCATTCGGACAGGGGGCACTGAAGCTTTCTTT TRBJ1-1 TRBD1 TRBV7-9
CASRAPLTDTQYF TGTGCCAGCAGGGCCCCTCTGACAGATACGCAGTATTTT TRBJ2-3 NA TRBV6-5
CASSPESGGKQFF TGTGCCAGCAGCCCCGAATCAGGGGGCAAGCAGTTCTTC TRBJ2-1 TRBD1 TRBV13
CASSPSRDGSRSYGYTF TGTGCCAGCTCACCAAGCCGAGATGGCAGCCGGAGCTATGGCTACACCTTC TRBJ1-2 NA TRBV18
CASSAQGYTGELFF TGTGCCAGCAGTGCTCAGGGGTACACCGGGGAGCTGTTTTTT TRBJ2-2 NA TRBV2
CASSLASGAQYGYTF TGTGCCAGCAGCTTGGCAAGCGGGGCTCAGTATGGCTACACCTTC TRBJ1-2 NA TRBV5-4
CASSLGMLVENTGELFF TGCGCCAGCAGCTTGGGTATGCTAGTCGAGAACACCGGGGAGCTGTTTTTT TRBJ2-2 NA TRBV5-1
CASRGTGGGSPLHF TGTGCCAGCAGGGGGACAGGAGGGGGCTCACCCCTCCACTTT TRBJ1-6 TRBD1 TRBV2
CSVLPGTGAGNTIYF TGCAGCGTTCTTCCCGGGACAGGGGCTGGAAACACCATATATTTT TRBJ1-3 TRBD1 TRBV29-1
CASSLENRVNYGYTF TGTGCCAGCAGCTTAGAAAACAGGGTGAACTATGGCTACACCTTC TRBJ1-2 NA TRBV5-4
CASSLQWGGGGYEQYF TGTGCCAGCAGTCTGCAGTGGGGGGGAGGAGGGTACGAGCAGTACTTC TRBJ2-7 TRBD2 TRBV27
CASSRLAGAHEDTQYF TGTGCCAGCAGTAGACTAGCGGGAGCCCATGAGGATACGCAGTATTTT TRBJ2-3 TRBD2 TRBV2
CASSSLTGAEDTQYF TGTGCCAGCAGCTCCTTGACAGGGGCAGAAGATACGCAGTATTTT TRBJ2-3 TRBD1 TRBV7-6
CASSPGLNTEAFF TGCGCCAGCAGCCCGGGATTGAACACTGAAGCTTTCTTT TRBJ1-1 NA TRBV5-1
CSVAGGSEQYF TGCAGCGTTGCTGGGGGCAGCGAGCAGTACTTC TRBJ2-7 NA TRBV29-1
CASSLGRVNQPQHF TGTGCCAGCAGCTTAGGCAGGGTTAATCAGCCCCAGCATTTT TRBJ1-5 NA TRBV7-2
CATSREQGSYNEQFF TGTGCCACCAGCAGAGAGCAGGGGTCCTACAATGAGCAGTTCTTC TRBJ2-1 NA TRBV15
CASSAAGAGYYNEQFF TGTGCCAGCAGTGCCGCGGGAGCGGGGTACTACAATGAGCAGTTCTTC TRBJ2-1 TRBD2 TRBV25-1
CASSEDRGPYEQYF TGCGCCAGCAGCGAGGACAGGGGACCCTACGAGCAGTACTTC TRBJ2-7 TRBD1 TRBV4-1
CASSLLGTGANTEAFF TGCGCCAGCAGCTTGCTGGGGACAGGGGCGAACACTGAAGCTTTCTTT TRBJ1-1 TRBD1 TRBV5-1
CASSKGQGYEQYF TGTGCCAGCAGCAAAGGGCAGGGTTACGAGCAGTACTTC TRBJ2-7 NA TRBV21-1
CASSLMTDNEQYF TGCGCCAGTAGCTTAATGACAGACAACGAGCAGTACTTC TRBJ2-7 NA TRBV5-1
CASSLDREKDGYTF TGCGCCAGCAGCTTGGACAGGGAAAAGGATGGCTACACCTTC TRBJ1-2 NA TRBV5-1
CATSTGLESYEQYF TGTGCCACCAGCACGGGACTGGAATCTTACGAGCAGTACTTC TRBJ2-7 NA TRBV15
CASSADTYEQYF TGTGCCAGCAGTGCAGACACCTACGAGCAGTACTTC TRBJ2-7 NA TRBV2
CASGRSSYEQYF TGCGCCAGCGGCCGGAGCTCCTACGAGCAGTACTTC TRBJ2-7 NA TRBV5-1
CASSLGPRGTDQPQHF TGTGCCAGCAGCTTAGGCCCCAGGGGTACGGATCAGCCCCAGCATTTT TRBJ1-5 NA TRBV7-9
CASSPSSGGAYEQYF TGTGCCAGCTCACCATCTAGCGGGGGGGCCTACGAGCAGTACTTC TRBJ2-7 TRBD2 TRBV18
CASKGGLAGGPVGYEQFF TGTGCCAGCAAAGGTGGACTAGCGGGGGGGCCAGTAGGCTATGAGCAGTTCTTC TRBJ2-1 TRBD2 TRBV2
CAWRRGVGYEQYF TGTGCCTGGAGACGGGGAGTGGGCTACGAGCAGTACTTC TRBJ2-7 NA TRBV30
CASSLYEVSEQYF TGTGCCAGCAGCTTATATGAGGTTTCCGAGCAGTACTTC TRBJ2-7 NA TRBV7-2
CASSPFRLAGPGELFF TGTGCCAGCAGCCCCTTTCGACTAGCGGGACCCGGGGAGCTGTTTTTT TRBJ2-2 TRBD2 TRBV7-3
CASSQDGGRDRGLFF TGTGCCAGCAGCCAAGATGGAGGTCGAGACAGGGGACTGTTTTTT TRBJ2-2 TRBD1 TRBV14
CASSLMGQGSYNSPLHF TGTGCCAGCAGCTTAATGGGACAGGGGTCTTATAATTCACCCCTCCACTTT TRBJ1-6 TRBD1 TRBV7-3
CASRLFLAVRPYHEQYF TGTGCAAGTCGCTTGTTTTTAGCGGTACGACCTTATCACGAGCAGTACTTC TRBJ2-7 NA TRBV12-2
CASTPRTILGTEAFF TGTGCCAGTACCCCCAGGACAATCCTTGGGACTGAAGCTTTCTTT TRBJ1-1 NA TRBV19
CACRASGYNEQFF TGTGCCTGCAGGGCTAGCGGATACAATGAGCAGTTCTTC TRBJ2-1 TRBD2 TRBV6-5
CASSSGTSGDLETQYF TGTGCCAGCAGCTCTGGGACTAGCGGGGACCTAGAGACCCAGTACTTC TRBJ2-5 TRBD2 TRBV11-2
CASSVLAGEIYEQYF TGTGCCAGTAGTGTGCTAGCGGGAGAGATCTACGAGCAGTACTTC TRBJ2-7 TRBD2 TRBV19
CASSTGTGVGEQFF TGCGCCAGCAGCACCGGGACAGGGGTCGGTGAGCAGTTCTTC TRBJ2-1 TRBD1 TRBV5-1
CASSLSREGLHTQYF TGTGCCAGCAGCTTAAGCCGGGAGGGCCTGCATACGCAGTATTTT TRBJ2-3 TRBD2 TRBV11-2
CASSEAGGLRAEQYF TGTGCCAGCAGTGAAGCGGGGGGATTAAGGGCCGAGCAGTACTTC TRBJ2-7 NA TRBV2